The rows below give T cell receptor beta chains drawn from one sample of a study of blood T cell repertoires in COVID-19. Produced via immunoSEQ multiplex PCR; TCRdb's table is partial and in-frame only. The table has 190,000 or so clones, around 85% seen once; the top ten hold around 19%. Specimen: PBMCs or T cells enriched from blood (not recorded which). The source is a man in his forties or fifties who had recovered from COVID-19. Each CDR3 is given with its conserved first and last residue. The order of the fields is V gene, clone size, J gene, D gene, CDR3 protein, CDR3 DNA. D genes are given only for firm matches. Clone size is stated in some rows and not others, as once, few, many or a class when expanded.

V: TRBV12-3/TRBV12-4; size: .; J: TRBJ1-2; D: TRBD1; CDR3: CASSRTGNLVYTF; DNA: TGTGCCAGCAGTCGGACAGGGAACCTAGTCTACACCTTC
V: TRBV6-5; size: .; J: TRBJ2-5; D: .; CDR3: CASSAGQIQETQYF; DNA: TGTGCCAGCAGCGCGGGACAGATCCAAGAGACCCAGTACTTC
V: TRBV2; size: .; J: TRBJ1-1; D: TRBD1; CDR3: CASSRQGNTEAFF; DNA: TGTGCCAGCAGCAGACAGGGGAACACTGAAGCTTTCTTT
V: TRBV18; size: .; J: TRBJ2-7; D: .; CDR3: CASSSTGYEQYF; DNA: TGTGCCAGCTCATCCACAGGCTACGAGCAGTACTTC
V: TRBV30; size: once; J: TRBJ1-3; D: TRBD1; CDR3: CAWSPRTGRSGNTIYF; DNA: TGTGCCTGGAGTCCGCGGACAGGTCGCTCTGGAAACACCATATATTTT
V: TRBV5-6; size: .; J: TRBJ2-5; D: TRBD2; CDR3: CASSPRRGGVETQYF; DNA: TGTGCCAGCAGCCCTAGGCGGGGAGGGGTCGAGACCCAGTACTTC
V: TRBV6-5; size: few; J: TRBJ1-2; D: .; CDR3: CASRFPGFGYTF; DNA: TGTGCCAGCAGGTTCCCAGGGTTTGGCTACACCTTC
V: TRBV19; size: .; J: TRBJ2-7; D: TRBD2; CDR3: CASSRTSGNYEQYF; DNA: TGTGCCAGTAGTAGAACTAGCGGGAACTACGAGCAGTACTTC
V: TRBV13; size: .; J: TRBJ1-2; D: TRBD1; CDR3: CASRNSPGQDNYGYTF; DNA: TGTGCCAGCAGGAACTCTCCGGGACAGGATAACTATGGCTACACCTTC
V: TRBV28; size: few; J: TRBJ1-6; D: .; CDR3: CASSFLTGGSPLHF; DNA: TGTGCCAGCAGTTTTCTCACCGGGGGTTCACCCCTCCACTTT
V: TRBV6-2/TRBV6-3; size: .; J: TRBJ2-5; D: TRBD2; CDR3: CASSSLAGTETQYF; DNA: TGTGCCAGCAGTTCATTAGCGGGAACCGAGACCCAGTACTTC
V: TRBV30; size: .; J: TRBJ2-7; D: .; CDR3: CAWSAPGGWDYEQYF; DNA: TGTGCCTGGAGTGCTCCCGGCGGGTGGGACTACGAGCAGTACTTC
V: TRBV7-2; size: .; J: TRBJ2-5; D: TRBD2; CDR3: CASSFNSGRGRETQYF; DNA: TGTGCCAGCAGCTTTAACAGCGGGAGAGGTCGAGAGACCCAGTACTTC
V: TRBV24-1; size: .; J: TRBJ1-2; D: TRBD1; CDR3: CATSEGQDRGRYGYTF; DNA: TGTGCCACCAGTGAAGGACAGGACCGAGGCCGCTATGGCTACACCTTC
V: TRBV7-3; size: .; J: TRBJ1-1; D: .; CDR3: CASSLNPTGSQDTEAFF; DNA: TGTGCCAGCAGCTTAAACCCAACAGGGTCCCAGGACACTGAAGCTTTCTTT
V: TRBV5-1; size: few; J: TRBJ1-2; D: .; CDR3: CASSEGFRDMGHGYTF; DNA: TGCGCCAGCAGCGAGGGGTTCCGGGACATGGGGCATGGCTACACCTTC
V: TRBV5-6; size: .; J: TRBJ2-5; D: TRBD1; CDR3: CASSFPTQGGETQYF; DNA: TGTGCCAGCAGCTTTCCTACACAGGGGGGAGAGACCCAGTACTTC
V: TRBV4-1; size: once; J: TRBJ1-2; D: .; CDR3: CASSQASGVYGYTF; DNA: TGCGCCAGCAGCCAAGCCTCGGGAGTCTATGGCTACACCTTC
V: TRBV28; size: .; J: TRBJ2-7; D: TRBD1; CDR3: CASTATGFEQYF; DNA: TGTGCCAGCACCGCGACAGGGTTCGAGCAGTACTTC
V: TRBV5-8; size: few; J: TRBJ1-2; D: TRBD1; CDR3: CASTPGTGHRIYGYTF; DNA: TGTGCCAGCACCCCCGGGACAGGGCATCGGATCTATGGCTACACCTTC
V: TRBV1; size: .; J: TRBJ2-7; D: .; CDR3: CTSSQFSGVSDYEQYF; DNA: TGCACCAGCAGCCAATTCTCGGGGGTTTCGGACTACGAGCAGTACTTC
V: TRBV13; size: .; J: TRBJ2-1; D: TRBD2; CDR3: CASSTLAEVYNEQFF; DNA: TGTGCCAGCAGCACTCTAGCGGAAGTCTACAATGAGCAGTTCTTC
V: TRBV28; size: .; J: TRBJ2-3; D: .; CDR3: CASSFSPGERKSTDTQYF; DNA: TGTGCCAGCAGTTTCTCCCCTGGCGAGCGGAAGAGCACAGATACGCAGTATTTT
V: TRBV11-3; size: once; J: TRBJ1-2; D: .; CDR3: CASSHQGYYGYTF; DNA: TGTGCCAGCAGCCACCAGGGTTATTATGGCTACACCTTC